Following are 25 T cell receptor beta chains from one sample sequenced in a study of blood T cell repertoires in COVID-19. Only in-frame clones appear in the TCRdb table, and some are missing; sequencing was by immunoSEQ multiplex PCR. This table has 150,000 to 200,000 clones, 75% to 85% appearing once. The sequenced material came from peripheral blood. The receptors were sampled from a human donor in a cohort sampled during active COVID-19.

The CDR3 loop is CATRPGGAGDTEAFF. DNA of the CDR3: TGTGCCACCAGACCAGGGGGCGCGGGTGACACTGAAGCTTTCTTT. V is TRBV24-1 and J is TRBJ1-1; 8 nucleotides match TRBD1. CDR1 and CDR2 (germline): KGHDR, SFDVKD. V lost 7 bases to trimming and J lost 3 bases; unmatched junction nucleotides: 9. The CDR3 extends over 15 amino acids.

This clone was counted only a few times. The same CDR3 also results from other DNA sequences found in this sample. This chain joins TRBV7-9 and TRBJ2-6, with 8 nucleotides matching TRBD1. Losses at the gene ends were 2 bases for V and 4 bases for J; bases not matched to a gene: 7. Germline assignment: CDR1 SEHNR and CDR2 FQNEAQ (reference sequence). This CDR3 is built from 17 residues. This chain's CDR3 is CASSLSGQGYGANVLTF. CDR3 in DNA: TGTGCCAGCAGCTTATCAGGACAGGGCTACGGGGCCAACGTCCTGACTTTC.

This clone was counted a single time. The V and J genes are TRBV5-1 and TRBJ2-7; 9 bases align to TRBD1. V lost 3 bases to trimming and J lost 0 bases; unmatched junction nucleotides: 19. CDR1 and CDR2 (germline): SGHRS, YFSETQ. This CDR3 comprises 20 residues. CDR3 bases: TGCGCCAGCAGCTCCTTATTCGGGACAGGGAAGGTAATTAGCTCCTACGAGCAGTACTTC. Translating it yields CASSSLFGTGKVISSYEQYF.

The table lists this clone with a few counts. V and J are TRBV5-4 and TRBJ2-7; maybe TRBD1 (6 bases). Germline values: CDR1 SGHNT, CDR2 YYREEE (reference sequence). V gave up 2 bases and J gave up 3 bases, with 12 bases separating them. The CDR3 sequence is 14 residues long. CDR3 residues: CASSLGQPRYEQYF. The CDR3 bases are TGTGCCAGCAGCTTAGGACAGCCCCGCTACGAGCAGTACTTC.

The CDR3 DNA follows: TGTGCCAGTAGTATAGGTCAGGGGGTCTCTGGGGCCAACGTCCTGACTTTC. Its translation is CASSIGQGVSGANVLTF. The chain recombines TRBV19 with TRBJ2-6, with 7 nucleotides matching TRBD1. The CDR3 sequence is 17 residues long. Germline assignment: CDR1 LNHDA and CDR2 SQIVND (reference sequence). The V segment lost 1 base and the J segment 0 bases; nucleotides outside the gene matches: 3.

The chain combines TRBV18 with TRBJ2-7, with 11 bases identical to TRBD1. The CDR3 sequence is 16 residues long. V was clipped by 2 bases and J by 6 bases; unmatched bases: 9. The germline CDR1 and CDR2 sequences are KGHSH and LQKENI. This chain's CDR3 is CASSPEAGTGGSEQYF. The CDR3 nucleotides read TGTGCCAGCTCACCAGAGGCAGGGACAGGGGGGAGCGAGCAGTACTTC. Drawing the rest from reference TRBV18 and TRBJ2-7, the complete variable domain is NAGVMQNPRHLVRRRGQEARLRCSPMKGHSHVYWYRQLPEEGLKFMVYLQKENIIDESGMPKERFSAEFPKEGPSILRIQQVVRGDSAAYFCASSPEAGTGGSEQYFGPGTRLTVT.

This sequence joins TRBV6-6 and TRBJ1-1; a possible D gene is TRBD1 (5 bases). The V end lost 7 bases, the J end lost 5 bases, and 14 bases lay between the germline ends. The CDR3 runs to 13 residues. Germline CDR1 is MNHNY and CDR2 is SVGAGI (reference sequence). This CDR3 is CASTIQGDTEAFF. The CDR3 DNA is TGTGCCAGCACCATTCAGGGTGATACTGAAGCTTTCTTT.

V is TRBV28 and J is TRBJ2-3, with D unresolved. Germline CDR1 and CDR2: MDHEN and SYDVKM. V was trimmed by 6 bases and J by 8 bases, leaving 9 bases between them. This CDR3 contains 11 residues. CDR3 sequence (DNA): TGTGCCAGCAGCTCCCCAGGTACGCAGTATTTT. Encoded protein: CASSSPGTQYF.

The chain couples TRBV6-6 to TRBJ2-7, with 7 bases lining up with TRBD1. Losses at the gene ends were 10 bases for V and 4 bases for J; bases not matched to a gene: 7. The CDR3 is 12 amino acids. CDR1 and CDR2 (germline): MNHNY, SVGAGI (reference sequence). This CDR3 is CATGQVPYEQYF. The CDR3 DNA reads as TGTGCCACCGGACAGGTTCCATACGAGCAGTACTTC.

The chain combines TRBV7-3 with TRBJ2-3, with D possibly TRBD2 on 7 matching bases. The CDR3 loop spans 17 amino acids. Trimming pared 0 bases from V and 1 base from J, leaving 14 bases between. Germline V gene data show CDR1 as SGHTA and CDR2 as FQGTGA. This CDR3 reads CASSLTAGAGGTDTQYF. Here the CDR3 DNA reads TGTGCCAGCAGCTTAACGGCGGGGGCAGGGGGCACAGATACGCAGTATTTT.

The chain uses TRBV5-4 and TRBJ2-7, with 9 nucleotides matching TRBD2. Germline CDR1 and CDR2: SGHNT and YYREEE (reference sequence). The CDR3 totals 15 residues. V lost 5 bases and J lost 5; bases outside the gene matches: 11. CDR3 in amino acids: CASSKGAGGENEQYF. The CDR3 DNA sequence: TGTGCCAGCAGTAAGGGGGCGGGAGGGGAGAACGAGCAGTACTTC.

The chain combines TRBV10-2 with TRBJ2-2, with 7 bases fitting TRBD2. Germline V gene data show CDR1 as WSHSY and CDR2 as SAAADI. This CDR3 contains 17 residues. The ends lost 4 bases at V and 7 bases at J; junction bases unmatched: 15. CDR3 nucleotide sequence: TGCGCCAGCAGTGTTGCTAGCGGCCAGACTTTGGGCGGGGAGCTGTTTTTT. It translates to CASSVASGQTLGGELFF.

The CDR3, as DNA: TGCGCCAGCAGCAATAGCGGGAACTACAATGAGCAGTTCTTC. It codes for CASSNSGNYNEQFF. The genes are TRBV5-1 and TRBJ2-1; TRBD2 matches 8 bases. The CDR3 extends over 14 amino acids. The germline V gene encodes CDR1 SGHRS and CDR2 YFSETQ. V lost 4 bases and J lost 3; bases outside the gene matches: 3.

The rearrangement uses TRBV7-8 and TRBJ2-7; D might be TRBD2 (5 bases). Germline V lookup: CDR1 SGHVS, CDR2 FQNEAQ. Trimming pared 4 bases from V and 5 bases from J, leaving 12 bases between. The length of the CDR3 is 13 residues. This CDR3 reads CASSWSGSHEQYF. CDR3 nucleotide sequence: TGTGCCAGCAGCTGGTCGGGGTCCCACGAGCAGTACTTC. Complete variable domain (other parts from reference TRBV7-8 and TRBJ2-7): GAGVSQSPRYKVAKRGQDVALRCDPISGHVSLFWYQQALGQGPEFLTYFQNEAQLDKSGLPSDRFFAERPEGSVSTLKIQRTQQEDSAVYLCASSWSGSHEQYFGPGTRLTVT.

A remark on this clone: Additional DNA sequences in this sample encode the identical CDR3. V usage is TRBV7-2 and J usage is TRBJ2-1; the match to TRBD1 covers 7 bases. CDR1 is SGHTA and CDR2 is FQGNSA in the germline V gene. The CDR3 has 14 residues. With 6 bases clipped from V and 4 bases from J, the junction kept 6 bases outside the gene matches. The CDR3: CASSPRTGYNEQFF. The DNA of the CDR3 is TGTGCCAGCAGTCCTAGGACAGGTTACAATGAGCAGTTCTTC.

This clone was detected a few times. The chain's CDR3 is CASSTDRGRAEAFF. In nucleotides, the CDR3 is TGTGCCAGCAGCACCGACAGGGGGCGCGCTGAAGCTTTCTTT. The chain recombines TRBV7-2 with TRBJ1-1; 10 bases fit TRBD1. The CDR3 contains 14 residues. The germline CDR1 and CDR2 sequences are SGHTA and FQGNSA. The ends lost 5 bases at V and 6 bases at J; junction bases unmatched: 6.

This chain connects TRBV7-9 to TRBJ1-2; D is perhaps TRBD1 (5 bases). V lost 6 bases, J lost 2 bases, and 10 bases lay in between. The length of the CDR3 is 13 residues. The germline V gene encodes CDR1 SEHNR and CDR2 FQNEAQ (reference sequence). In DNA, the CDR3 is TGTGCCAGCAGTCCCAAGGGGAACTATGGCTACACCTTC. Its protein is CASSPKGNYGYTF.

Concerning this clone itself: The junction departs from the called germline gene at one end, perhaps through a read error. The chain is built from TRBV3-1 (or the pseudogene TRBV3-2) and TRBJ2-3; possible D gene TRBD1, 5 bases. The CDR3 is 13 residues long. In germline, CDR1 is LGHDT, CDR2 YNNKEL (reference sequence). CDR3 sequence (DNA): TGTGCCAGCAGCCAATTTGACACAGGTACGCAGTATTTT. Residues: CASSQFDTGTQYF.

V gene TRBV6-2 or TRBV6-3 combines with J gene TRBJ1-1, with D perhaps matching TRBD1 (6 bases). Trimming stripped 0 bases from V and 2 bases from J, with 10 bases between. CDR1 is MNHEY, CDR2 SVGEGT, per germline. This CDR3 has 15 residues. CDR3 DNA sequence: TGTGCCAGCAGTTACTCGAGGGGGGGAAACACTGAAGCTTTCTTT. Translating gives CASSYSRGGNTEAFF.

Points on this clone: This CDR3 is also generated by other DNA sequences in the sample. The V gene is TRBV3-1 (or the pseudogene TRBV3-2), the J gene TRBJ1-1; D gene unclear. Looked up from germline, CDR1 is LGHDT and CDR2 is YNNKEL (reference sequence). The CDR3 is 14 residues long. Trimming left V 1 base short and J 1 base short, with 7 bases between. In DNA, the CDR3 is TGTGCCAGCAGCCAAGTTGAGGGGAACACTGAAGCTTTCTTT. This gives the protein CASSQVEGNTEAFF.

The chain is built from TRBV6-6 and TRBJ1-2; 11 bases fit TRBD1. Germline V gene data show CDR1 as MNHNY and CDR2 as SVGAGI (reference sequence). J was trimmed by 6 bases and V by 5 bases; bases with no gene match: 14. The length of the CDR3 is 17 residues. The CDR3 region has the DNA TGTGCCAGCAGTCCGGGACAGGGGGGACGCGGTAGAGATGGCTACACCTTC. It is translated as CASSPGQGGRGRDGYTF.

This clone was observed many times. The CDR3 region is CARGQLNTEAFF. CDR3 in DNA: TGTGCCAGGGGACAGCTGAACACTGAAGCTTTCTTT. The chain joins TRBV9 to TRBJ1-1; TRBD1 matches 7 bases. The CDR3 sequence is 12 residues long. V lost 8 bases, J lost 0 bases, and 1 base stayed unmatched. Germline CDR1 and CDR2: SGDLS and YYNGEE.

This chain joins TRBV13 and TRBJ2-7; D is possibly TRBD2 (5 bases). Trimming stripped 1 base from V and 3 bases from J, with 13 bases between. This CDR3 has 15 amino acids. Germline CDR1 and CDR2: PRHDT and FYEKMQ (reference sequence). CDR3 nucleotide sequence: TGTGCCAGCAGCTTAGTCCCAGCGGAGATCTACGAGCAGTACTTC. This codes for CASSLVPAEIYEQYF.

The CDR3 DNA is TGTGCTAGTGGTTTGGTCGGGACTAGCGTCTACAATGAGCAGTTCTTC. It specifies CASGLVGTSVYNEQFF. The chain is built from TRBV12-5 and TRBJ2-1; TRBD2 matches at 10 bases. The V gene end was trimmed by 0 bases and the J gene end by 3 bases; junction bases not matched to a gene: 2. Germline V gene data show CDR1 as LGHNT and CDR2 as FRNRAP. CDR3 length equals 16 residues.

This chain uses TRBV27 with TRBJ2-7; TRBD1 matches 8 bases. In germline, CDR1 is MNHEY, CDR2 SMNVEV (reference sequence). With V trimmed by 4 bases and J by 3 bases, 8 bases remained unmatched. This CDR3 is built from 15 residues. This CDR3 reads CASSSPRTGIYEQYF. DNA for the CDR3: TGTGCCAGCAGTTCCCCCCGGACAGGGATCTACGAGCAGTACTTC.